Listed here are 8 T cell receptor beta chains from one sample, sequenced in a study of cytomegalovirus exposure and HLA in healthy donors. Generated by immunoSEQ multiplex PCR, the TCRdb table keeps only in-frame clones and is missing some. The table has 150,000 to 160,000 clones, around 83% seen once. The sample was PBMCs. Receptor source: a human donor in good health.

This chain links TRBV7-3 with TRBJ1-2, with 8 bases that match TRBD1. The CDR3 has 14 residues. Losses at the gene ends were 4 bases for V and 3 bases for J; bases not matched to a gene: 4. CDR1 SGHTA and CDR2 FQGTGA come from the germline V gene. CDR3 sequence: CASSSGQGDYGYTF. Here the CDR3 DNA reads TGTGCCAGCAGCTCCGGACAGGGAGACTATGGCTACACCTTC. The variable domain in full, completed from reference TRBV7-3 and TRBJ1-2, reads GAGVSQTPSNKVTEKGKYVELRCDPISGHTALYWYRQSLGQGPEFLIYFQGTGAADDSGLPNDRFFAVRPEGSVSTLKIQRTERGDSAVYLCASSSGQGDYGYTFGSGTRLTVV.

This clone has only one observation. The CDR3 nucleotides read TGTGCCAGCAGCTTTAGATCGGGAGATGAGCAGTTCTTC. This translates into CASSFRSGDEQFF. The chain couples TRBV7-9 to TRBJ2-1, with D tentatively TRBD2 (6 bases). Trimming pared 3 bases from V and 8 bases from J, leaving 11 bases between. Germline V gives CDR1 SEHNR, CDR2 FQNEAQ (reference sequence). The CDR3 is 13 amino acids. Drawing the rest from reference TRBV7-9 and TRBJ2-1, the complete variable domain is DTGVSQNPRHKITKRGQNVTFRCDPISEHNRLYWYRQTLGQGPEFLTYFQNEAQLEKSRLLSDRFSAERPKGSFSTLEIQRTEQGDSAMYLCASSFRSGDEQFFGPGTRLTVL.

The CDR3 sequence: CASSSTGNEQFF. The CDR3 bases are TGTGCCAGCAGCTCAACGGGAAATGAGCAGTTCTTC. The chain has TRBV5-4 and TRBJ2-1; TRBD2 is a possible D gene (5 bases). There are 12 residues in the CDR3. V shed 3 bases and J shed 7 bases, with 8 bases lying between them. CDR1 SGHNT and CDR2 YYREEE come from the germline V gene (reference sequence).

The J gene is TRBJ1-2, the V gene TRBV9; D is ambiguous. Germline CDR1 SGDLS, CDR2 YYNGEE. V dropped 4 bases and J dropped 4 bases, with 5 bases sitting between them. The CDR3 has 11 residues. The DNA for the CDR3 is TGTGCCAGCAGCCATTCCTATGGCTACACCTTC. This translates into CASSHSYGYTF.

The chain recombines TRBV18 with TRBJ2-1, with a weak D call TRBD1 (6 bases). The CDR3 length is 15 residues. CDR1 and CDR2 from the germline V gene are KGHSH and LQKENI. Trimming cost V 3 bases and J 4 bases, with 13 bases left between them. In DNA form, the CDR3 reads TGTGCCAGCTCACCGATGGCAGGGGCGTACAATGAGCAGTTCTTC. This sequence encodes CASSPMAGAYNEQFF.

This clone was observed a handful of times. The chain couples TRBV10-3 to TRBJ2-7, with TRBD1 matching 7 bases. Trimming removed 5 bases from V and 6 bases from J; junction bases left unmatched: 10. Germline CDR1 ENHRY, CDR2 SYGVKD. The CDR3 totals 14 residues. The CDR3 region is CAISTGTVEGEQYF. DNA for the CDR3: TGTGCCATCAGTACCGGGACAGTCGAAGGCGAGCAGTACTTC.

V is TRBV27 and J is TRBJ1-4; 10 bases are shared with TRBD1. CDR3 size: 15 residues. Germline V lookup: CDR1 MNHEY, CDR2 SMNVEV (reference sequence). J lost 7 bases, V lost 6 bases, and 8 bases had no gene match. The CDR3 DNA is TGTGCCAGCAGACATCCTTGGGACAGGGGTGAAAAACTGTTTTTT. It codes for CASRHPWDRGEKLFF.

The genes are TRBV18 and TRBJ1-2; TRBD1 matches at 9 bases. The ends lost 2 bases at V and 7 bases at J; junction bases unmatched: 8. CDR3 size: 15 residues. Germline V gene data show CDR1 as KGHSH and CDR2 as LQKENI. DNA of the CDR3: TGTGCCAGCTCACCATCGAGGGACAGGGTTACTGGCTACACCTTC. It translates to CASSPSRDRVTGYTF.